This T cell receptor (beta chain) was identified during a study of blood T cell repertoires in COVID-19. Germline V lookup: CDR1 SGDLS, CDR2 YYNGEE. V was cut by 3 bases and J by 8 bases, with 21 bases left in between. The CDR3 is 16 residues long. Grouping used clinical history reported by participants in a survey and questionnaire. In the original analysis: Reference gene primer amplification gave nucleated cell count estimates. Measured with immunoSEQ multiplex PCR; TCRdb has only the in-frame clones, and not every one. Clonal size and the V and J genes are those of that table, whereas D and trimming came from the DNA. The repertoire includes more than 300,000 clones, under 90% of them detected once, and about 9.4% sits in the top ten.

The V and J genes are TRBV9 and TRBJ2-1; maybe TRBD2 (6 bases). Sequences were obtained from PBMCs or T cells enriched from blood (not recorded which). The TCR originated in a woman in her 30s who had recovered from COVID-19. The CDR3 DNA reads TGTGCCAGCAGCGGGGGGGACTCTAGGGCTTCATATGAGCAGTTCTTC. It specifies CASSGGDSRASYEQFF.